The source of this T cell receptor beta chain is a study of ipilimumab plus nivolumab after autologous stem cell transplantation. Sequencing was performed with immunoSEQ multiplex PCR; in TCRdb, only in-frame clones are kept and a portion is missing. The table records more than 13,000 clones, around 79% of them present only once. With V trimmed by 1 base and J by 3 bases, 9 bases remained unmatched. Germline loops: CDR1 SEHNR, CDR2 FQNEAQ (reference sequence). The CDR3 extends over 16 amino acids. The source material was PBMCs, sampled in a trial of ipilimumab plus nivolumab as post-transplant consolidation. This clonotype originated in a male donor with primary mediastinal lymphoma. This rearrangement joins TRBV7-9 to TRBJ2-7, with TRBD1 matching 7 bases. CDR3 DNA: TGTGCCAGCAGCTTAGAGTCCGGGACAGAGTTCTACGAGCAGTACTTC. Translating it yields CASSLESGTEFYEQYF.